Shown below are 30 T cell receptor beta chains from a single sample sequenced in a study of siplizumab effects on memory and regulatory T cells. Clones were read by immunoSEQ multiplex PCR, and TCRdb kept only the in-frame ones, dropping some. The sample consists of roughly 110,000 clones, about 94% of them appearing once. The sequencing sample was made of non-Treg CD4+ T cells sorted from blood. All receptors come from a human donor in good health.

The V gene is TRBV6-6, the J gene TRBJ2-1; tentative D call: TRBD2 (5 bases). V was cut by 5 bases and J by 4 bases, with 12 bases left in between. Germline V CDR1 and CDR2: MNHNY, SVGAGI (reference sequence). This CDR3 region has 14 residues. The CDR3 loop is CASSTRGEYNEQFF. In DNA form, the CDR3 reads TGTGCCAGCAGTACCCGGGGAGAGTACAATGAGCAGTTCTTC.

J is TRBJ1-2 and V is TRBV28, with 9 bases that match TRBD1. The V gene end was trimmed by 6 bases and the J gene end by 3 bases; junction bases not matched to a gene: 5. The CDR3 loop spans 14 amino acids. CDR1 MDHEN and CDR2 SYDVKM come from the germline V gene. The CDR3 bases are TGTGCCAGCAGCTCACAGGGGGCTTACTATGGCTACACCTTC. It translates to CASSSQGAYYGYTF.

Only one count was recorded for this clone. The J gene is TRBJ2-7, the V gene TRBV11-2; D remains unclear. The CDR3 consists of 17 residues. V was cut by 0 bases and J by 2 bases, with 17 bases left in between. Germline-derived CDR1 and CDR2 are SGHAT and FQNNGV. The CDR3: CASSLEAGIRPTYEQYF. In DNA, the CDR3 is TGTGCCAGCAGCTTAGAAGCAGGAATAAGACCAACCTACGAGCAGTACTTC.

The CDR3 coding sequence is TGTGCCAGCAGCGCAAGCTCCTACAATGAGCAGTTCTTC. This translates into CASSASSYNEQFF. The chain combines TRBV7-9 with TRBJ2-1; D gene uncertain. The germline V gene encodes CDR1 SEHNR and CDR2 FQNEAQ (reference sequence). The CDR3 loop spans 13 amino acids. Trimming shortened V by 5 bases and J by 0 bases, and 5 bases separated the two germline ends.

This clone was found once. CDR3 nucleotide sequence: TGTGGGTCCAGGAGGACAGGGACGTATGGGGGCACTGAAGCTTTCTTT. This codes for CGSRRTGTYGGTEAFF. The chain links TRBV7-8 to TRBJ1-1; 8 nucleotides agree with TRBD1. The CDR3 extends over 16 amino acids. Germline CDR1 is SGHVS and CDR2 is FQNEAQ.

This clone was seen a single time. This chain connects TRBV9 to TRBJ2-1; D is uncertain. The CDR3 loop spans 12 amino acids. The V and J ends lost 0 bases and 5 bases respectively, with 3 bases between them. In germline, CDR1 is SGDLS, CDR2 YYNGEE. CDR3 coding DNA: TGTGCCAGCAGCGTAGATCACAATGAGCAGTTCTTC. It translates to CASSVDHNEQFF.

V gene TRBV7-2 combines with J gene TRBJ1-2; no clear D. V dropped 0 bases and J dropped 0 bases, with 8 bases sitting between them. The germline V gene encodes CDR1 SGHTA and CDR2 FQGNSA. CDR3 size: 15 residues. CDR3 sequence: CASSLALGPNYGYTF. The CDR3 bases are TGTGCCAGCAGCTTAGCGCTAGGGCCTAACTATGGCTACACCTTC.

The table lists this clone with a count of one. One junction end does not reproduce the germline sequence, and a read error may be involved. The chain has TRBV2 and TRBJ2-7, with 7 bases aligning to TRBD1. The CDR3 is 12 residues long. Germline V gene data show CDR1 as SNHLY and CDR2 as FYNNEI. CDR3 nucleotide sequence: TGTGCCAGCAGCCGGGACAGTTTACTCGCCGTCTTC. This sequence encodes CASSRDSLLAVF.

The V gene is TRBV9, the J gene TRBJ2-1; 9 bases match TRBD2. CDR1 SGDLS and CDR2 YYNGEE come from the germline V gene. Trimming took 3 bases from V and 2 from J; bases not matched to a gene: 6. This CDR3 has 16 residues. The chain's CDR3 is CASSGPSGVAYNEQFF. The CDR3 region has the DNA TGTGCCAGCAGCGGCCCTAGCGGGGTTGCCTACAATGAGCAGTTCTTC.

The chain employs TRBV28 and TRBJ1-1; no definite D call. The germline V gene encodes CDR1 MDHEN and CDR2 SYDVKM. V shed 8 bases and J shed 3 bases, with 10 bases lying between them. The CDR3 covers 12 residues. CDR3 sequence (DNA): TGTGCCAGCGGACGGGTGGACACTGAAGCTTTCTTT. It encodes CASGRVDTEAFF. The full variable domain, rest sourced from reference TRBV28 and TRBJ1-1, is DVKVTQSSRYLVKRTGEKVFLECVQDMDHENMFWYRQDPGLGLRLIYFSYDVKMKEKGDIPEGYSVSREKKERFSLILESASTNQTSMYLCASGRVDTEAFFGQGTRLTVV.

The chain joins TRBV18 to TRBJ2-7, with 7 bases fitting TRBD1. Unmatched junction bases numbered 9, after V lost 6 bases and J lost 7 bases. This CDR3 is built from 13 residues. Germline CDR1 reads KGHSH; CDR2 reads LQKENI. The DNA for the CDR3 is TGTGCCAGCTCCAAGGGGGCAACCTTTGAGCAGTACTTC. This gives the protein CASSKGATFEQYF. The full variable domain, in which reference TRBV18 and TRBJ2-7 provide the parts outside the CDR3, is NAGVMQNPRHLVRRRGQEARLRCSPMKGHSHVYWYRQLPEEGLKFMVYLQKENIIDESGMPKERFSAEFPKEGPSILRIQQVVRGDSAAYFCASSKGATFEQYFGPGTRLTVT.

This sequence joins TRBV10-3 and TRBJ2-7, with 8 nucleotides matching TRBD1. With V trimmed by 8 bases and J by 0 bases, 9 bases remained unmatched. This CDR3 is 15 amino acids long. Germline CDR1 reads ENHRY; CDR2 reads SYGVKD. The CDR3 DNA reads TGTGCCATCGGGGACGGACAGGGAAACTCCTACGAGCAGTACTTC. This translates into CAIGDGQGNSYEQYF.

V is TRBV4-1 and J is TRBJ2-5, with D maybe TRBD1 (5 bases). Germline loops: CDR1 MGHRA, CDR2 YSYEKL. V was pared by 6 bases and J by 5 bases, with 16 bases between. This CDR3 spans 14 amino acids. The CDR3 protein is CASRHRAGLETQYF. The DNA of the CDR3 is TGCGCCAGCAGGCACCGGGCAGGGCTGGAGACCCAGTACTTC.

The J gene is TRBJ2-1, the V gene TRBV30, with 9 bases aligning to TRBD2. CDR3 length: 15 residues. The trim removed 2 bases at V and 7 bases at J, leaving 9 bases unmatched. Germline values: CDR1 GTSNPN, CDR2 SVGIG (reference sequence). The CDR3 region is CAWSPWRGGKNEQFF. CDR3 bases: TGTGCCTGGAGTCCCTGGCGGGGGGGTAAGAATGAGCAGTTCTTC. Drawing the rest from reference TRBV30 and TRBJ2-1, the complete variable domain is SQTIHQWPATLVQPVGSPLSLECTVEGTSNPNLYWYRQAAGRGLQLLFYSVGIGQISSEVPQNLSASRPQDRQFILSSKKLLLSDSGFYLCAWSPWRGGKNEQFFGPGTRLTVL.

This clone has only one observation. This rearrangement joins TRBV9 to TRBJ2-1; tentatively, D is TRBD2 (7 bases). The CDR3 runs 15 residues. Per the germline V gene, CDR1 is SGDLS and CDR2 is YYNGEE. Trimming took 0 bases from V and 4 from J, leaving 11 bases between them. CDR3 bases: TGTGCCAGCAGCGTAGTAGGGGGGGAATACAATGAGCAGTTCTTC. As protein: CASSVVGGEYNEQFF.

This chain uses TRBV5-1 with TRBJ2-3; 9 positions match TRBD2. V dropped 2 bases and J dropped 2; count of bases not matched to a gene: 3. The CDR3 sequence is 15 residues long. Germline CDR1 reads SGHRS; CDR2 reads YFSETQ. CDR3 region: CASSFLAGFTDTQYF. The CDR3 DNA sequence: TGCGCCAGCAGCTTTCTAGCGGGGTTCACAGATACGCAGTATTTT.

The rearrangement joins TRBV28 to TRBJ2-7, with TRBD1 matching 12 bases. The CDR3 spans 14 residues. Germline V gene lookup returns CDR1 MDHEN and CDR2 SYDVKM. V shed 9 bases, J shed 4 bases, and the junction held 7 bases outside the gene matches. The CDR3 sequence: CASLPGQGAYEQYF. CDR3 nucleotides: TGTGCCAGTTTGCCGGGACAGGGGGCTTACGAGCAGTACTTC. Complete variable domain (other parts from reference TRBV28 and TRBJ2-7): DVKVTQSSRYLVKRTGEKVFLECVQDMDHENMFWYRQDPGLGLRLIYFSYDVKMKEKGDIPEGYSVSREKKERFSLILESASTNQTSMYLCASLPGQGAYEQYFGPGTRLTVT.

This chain joins TRBV28 and TRBJ2-1; D gene uncertain. V gave up 8 bases and J gave up 7 bases, with 21 bases separating them. The CDR3 is made up of 15 amino acids. Germline CDR1 and CDR2: MDHEN and SYDVKM. CDR3 sequence: CASAPGEKKGNEQFF. The CDR3 bases are TGTGCCAGCGCCCCTGGGGAAAAGAAAGGAAATGAGCAGTTCTTC.

This sequence joins TRBV5-1 and TRBJ2-2; weak D call: TRBD1 (6 bases). V lost 4 bases and J lost 7, with 14 bases in between. The CDR3 is 14 amino acids. Germline loops: CDR1 SGHRS, CDR2 YFSETQ. CDR3 DNA: TGCGCCAGCAGCGAGCCTGGGGGCTTCGGGGAGCTGTTTTTT. It encodes CASSEPGGFGELFF.

The chain couples TRBV9 to TRBJ1-4, with D possibly matching TRBD1 (5 bases). Trimming shortened V by 4 bases and J by 6 bases, and 16 bases separated the two germline ends. Germline CDR1 reads SGDLS; CDR2 reads YYNGEE. The CDR3 sequence is 15 residues long. CDR3 bases: TGTGCCAGCAGCACGGACGGGCGGGGGGATGAAAAACTGTTTTTT. It codes for CASSTDGRGDEKLFF.

The V gene is TRBV6-1, the J gene TRBJ1-1; D is possibly TRBD1 (6 bases). Germline CDR1 and CDR2: MNHNS and SASEGT. CDR3 length equals 15 residues. The V gene lost 7 bases and the J gene lost 1 base, with 16 bases spanning the gap. The CDR3, as DNA: TGTGCCAGCAAACAGGGTGGGGTGGGGAACACTGAAGCTTTCTTT. This codes for CASKQGGVGNTEAFF.

The chain carries TRBV4-1 and TRBJ1-2; TRBD1 might be the D (6 bases). The CDR3 loop spans 16 amino acids. Germline assignment: CDR1 MGHRA and CDR2 YSYEKL. The V end was cut by 0 bases, the J end by 6 bases, with 17 bases between. CDR3 sequence (DNA): TGCGCCAGCAGCCAAGATCGCAGCAGGGGCGGGGATGGCTACACCTTC. Protein sequence: CASSQDRSRGGDGYTF.

As DNA, the CDR3 is TGTGCCAGCAGCCTGACTAGCGGGGGCCCAAACACAGATACGCAGTATTTT. Translation gives CASSLTSGGPNTDTQYF. The V gene is TRBV7-9, the J gene TRBJ2-3; 12 bases agree with TRBD2. Trimming at V came to 5 bases and at J to 2 bases, leaving 8 bases not matched to a gene. CDR1 is SEHNR, CDR2 FQNEAQ, per germline (reference sequence). The CDR3 loop spans 17 amino acids.

This chain uses TRBV18 with TRBJ1-2, with D possibly matching TRBD1 (6 bases). Per germline, CDR1 KGHSH and CDR2 LQKENI. This CDR3 comprises 14 residues. V was trimmed by 2 bases and J by 7 bases, leaving 14 bases between them. The CDR3 DNA reads TGTGCCAGCTCACCAGACTCTCCACAGGGTGGCTACACCTTC. Protein: CASSPDSPQGGYTF.

This chain uses TRBV6-4 with TRBJ2-2; TRBD1 agrees at 7 bases. From germline, CDR1 is MRHNA and CDR2 SNTAGT. The CDR3 has 13 residues. J gave up 6 bases and V 6 bases, and 4 bases lay outside the gene matches. The CDR3 DNA reads TGTGCCAGCAGCACAGGGGTGGCCGGGGAGCTGTTTTTT. It encodes CASSTGVAGELFF.

The chain couples TRBV7-3 to TRBJ2-5, with 12 bases aligning to TRBD2. Losses at the gene ends were 1 base for V and 5 bases for J; bases not matched to a gene: 2. Germline CDR1 is SGHTA and CDR2 is FQGTGA. There are 15 residues in the CDR3. CDR3 sequence reads: CASSLIGLAGETQYF. CDR3 nucleotide sequence: TGTGCCAGCAGCTTAATAGGACTAGCGGGGGAGACCCAGTACTTC.

V gene TRBV7-2 combines with J gene TRBJ2-1; no reliable D call. The V and J ends lost 3 bases and 12 bases respectively, with 12 bases between them. CDR1 is SGHTA, CDR2 FQGNSA, per germline. The length of the CDR3 is 12 residues. The chain's CDR3 is CASSLLSLGQFF. Here the CDR3 DNA reads TGTGCCAGCAGCTTGTTGTCTCTGGGGCAGTTCTTC.

The chain has TRBV18 and TRBJ1-2; unclear D gene. The CDR3 length is 15 residues. Germline V lookup: CDR1 KGHSH, CDR2 LQKENI. The germline V and J ends were trimmed by 1 base and 8 bases, with 17 bases remaining between them. CDR3 sequence reads: CASSPLGVSDWGYTF. The CDR3, as DNA: TGTGCCAGCTCACCACTTGGCGTATCCGATTGGGGCTACACCTTC.

V and J are TRBV7-6 and TRBJ1-2; no reliable D call. The CDR3 extends over 14 amino acids. Trimming cost V 5 bases and J 4 bases, with 14 bases left between them. Germline assignment: CDR1 SGHVS and CDR2 FNYEAQ. In nucleotides, the CDR3 is TGTGCCAGCAGCCCTCAGGAGGTTGGCTATGGCTACACCTTC. Amino acids: CASSPQEVGYGYTF.

V is TRBV27 and J is TRBJ1-2; D possibly corresponds to TRBD1 (6 bases). The V and J ends lost 6 bases and 6 bases respectively, with 14 bases between them. CDR1 and CDR2 from the germline V gene are MNHEY and SMNVEV (reference sequence). The CDR3 spans 13 residues. The CDR3 nucleotides are TGTGCCAGCAGGCCGGGGGGCAGGGATGGCTACACCTTC. Translation gives CASRPGGRDGYTF.